Following are 19 T cell receptor beta chains from one sample sequenced in a study of beta chain features in type 1 diabetes. For these receptors, no antigen is known. The sequenced template was cDNA made from the entire isolated RNA. Clones were read by immunoSEQ multiplex PCR, and TCRdb kept only the in-frame ones, dropping some. The data show over 40,000 clones, around 71% seen once. Study-wide findings and caveats: Moderately but significantly shorter TCRB CDR3s were found in Type 1 diabetes patients in all four CD4+ subsets.

The sequenced sample was Tregs from blood. The origin of the receptors is a woman aged 18-29 years with type 1 diabetes.

As regards this clone: The junction shows a germline mismatch at one end, possibly a read error. V and J are TRBV7-9 and TRBJ2-7; 10 bases are shared with TRBD2. The CDR3 consists of 15 residues. CDR1 SEHNR and CDR2 FQNEAQ come from the germline V gene (reference sequence). The CDR3: CASSSPGLATYGQYF. The DNA for the CDR3 is TGTGCCAGCAGCTCGCCGGGACTAGCGACCTACGGGCAGTACTTC. The variable domain in full, completed from reference TRBV7-9 and TRBJ2-7, reads DTGVSQNPRHKITKRGQNVTFRCDPISEHNRLYWYRQTLGQGPEFLTYFQNEAQLEKSRLLSDRFSAERPKGSFSTLEIQRTEQGDSAMYLCASSSPGLATYGQYFGPGTRLTVT.

The chain combines TRBV6-6 with TRBJ1-1; 10 bases map to TRBD1. This CDR3 has 15 amino acids. Germline trimming cut 4 bases from V and 0 bases from J; bases unmatched to any gene: 2. The germline gives CDR1 MNHNY, CDR2 SVGAGI (reference sequence). The CDR3 region has the DNA TGTGCCAGCAGTTCGGGGACAGGGGTGAACACTGAAGCTTTCTTT. It encodes CASSSGTGVNTEAFF.

In this sample, this clone turned up a few times. The rearrangement joins TRBV7-2 to TRBJ2-2, with TRBD2 matching 14 bases. Germline V gene sequence: CDR1 SGHTA, CDR2 FQGNSA. The CDR3 is made up of 17 amino acids. J was trimmed by 7 bases and V by 5 bases; bases with no gene match: 9. CDR3 amino acids: CASSLGLAGGRIGELFF. The DNA for the CDR3 is TGTGCCAGCAGCCTCGGACTAGCGGGAGGAAGGATCGGGGAGCTGTTTTTT.

The chain uses TRBV6-1 and TRBJ2-7; 7 bases line up with TRBD1. CDR3 length equals 13 residues. Germline lookup yields CDR1 MNHNS and CDR2 SASEGT. The V and J ends lost 6 bases and 2 bases, in that order; junction bases with no gene match: 4. CDR3 in amino acids: CASSPGGPYEQYF. CDR3 sequence (DNA): TGTGCCAGCAGCCCAGGGGGTCCCTACGAGCAGTACTTC.

The chain has TRBV25-1 and TRBJ2-1; D is unresolved. The germline V gene encodes CDR1 MGHDK and CDR2 SYGVNS. V lost 2 bases and J 6 bases, leaving 11 bases between the germline ends. The CDR3 consists of 14 residues. The CDR3 DNA follows: TGTGCCAGCAGTGAAGTTGGTCTAGGCAATGAGCAGTTCTTC. It yields the protein CASSEVGLGNEQFF.

J is TRBJ2-1 and V is TRBV30; 10 bases are a match to TRBD2. Trimming removed 3 bases from V and 10 bases from J; junction bases left unmatched: 9. The germline CDR1 and CDR2 sequences are GTSNPN and SVGIG (reference sequence). The CDR3 consists of 14 residues. In DNA, the CDR3 is TGTGCCTGGAGCAGCGGGAGGGCCGGGGGGGAGCAGTTCTTC. Translating gives CAWSSGRAGGEQFF. The full variable domain, rest sourced from reference TRBV30 and TRBJ2-1, is SQTIHQWPATLVQPVGSPLSLECTVEGTSNPNLYWYRQAAGRGLQLLFYSVGIGQISSEVPQNLSASRPQDRQFILSSKKLLLSDSGFYLCAWSSGRAGGEQFFGPGTRLTVL.

J is TRBJ2-3 and V is TRBV27, with D tentatively TRBD2 (6 bases). Between the trimmed V and J ends, which lost 0 bases and 6 bases, there was a span of 16 bases. Germline CDR1 is MNHEY and CDR2 is SMNVEV (reference sequence). The CDR3 runs 16 residues. DNA of the CDR3: TGTGCCAGCAGTTTATCGATTGGCGGGATACGGGATACGCAGTATTTT. It yields the protein CASSLSIGGIRDTQYF.

This clone was seen a few times. The chain recombines TRBV6-6 with TRBJ2-3; TRBD1 might be the D (7 bases). Germline CDR1 reads MNHNY; CDR2 reads SVGAGI (reference sequence). V lost 6 bases and J lost 3, with 19 bases in between. This CDR3 spans 16 amino acids. CDR3 amino acids: CASSLRQGLNTDTQYF. For the CDR3, the DNA is TGTGCCAGCAGCTTAAGACAGGGACTTAATACAGATACGCAGTATTTT.

The CDR3 loop is CATTSGGRGTQHF. As DNA, the CDR3 is TGTGCCACCACATCAGGGGGAAGGGGGACCCAGCATTTT. The chain links TRBV28 to TRBJ1-5, with 7 bases lining up with TRBD1. CDR1 and CDR2 from the germline V gene are MDHEN and SYDVKM. With 10 bases clipped from V and 11 bases from J, the junction kept 14 bases outside the gene matches. This CDR3 spans 13 amino acids.

This rearrangement joins TRBV13 to TRBJ2-7; 7 bases map to TRBD2. The CDR3 contains 14 residues. Germline V gene lookup returns CDR1 PRHDT and CDR2 FYEKMQ (reference sequence). J gave up 1 base and V 5 bases, and 5 bases lay outside the gene matches. Here the CDR3 DNA reads TGTGCCAGCAGCCGCGGGAGACCGTCCTACGAGCAGTACTTC. Residues: CASSRGRPSYEQYF. The variable domain in full, with the rest retrieved from reference TRBV13 and TRBJ2-7, is AAGVIQSPRHLIKEKRETATLKCYPIPRHDTVYWYQQGPGQDPQFLISFYEKMQSDKGSIPDRFSAQQFSDYHSELNMSSLELGDSALYFCASSRGRPSYEQYFGPGTRLTVT.

In this sample, this clone turned up once. The rearrangement links TRBV9 to TRBJ1-1; 7 bases map to TRBD1. CDR1 is SGDLS, CDR2 YYNGEE, per germline. This CDR3 contains 15 residues. Losses at the gene ends were 3 bases for V and 10 bases for J; bases not matched to a gene: 15. In DNA, the CDR3 is TGTGCCAGCAGCGAGGTAGGAGGGGGCGCCGGGAGAGCTTTCTTT. The encoded protein is CASSEVGGGAGRAFF.

V usage is TRBV7-2 and J usage is TRBJ2-3; D is unclear. V gave up 5 bases and J gave up 0 bases, with 9 bases separating them. Germline V lookup: CDR1 SGHTA, CDR2 FQGNSA. The CDR3 is made up of 14 amino acids. The CDR3 here is CASSLATSTDTQYF. In DNA, the CDR3 is TGTGCCAGCAGCCTCGCGACTAGCACAGATACGCAGTATTTT. The full variable domain, with the rest looked up from reference TRBV7-2 and TRBJ2-3, is GAGVSQSPSNKVTEKGKDVELRCDPISGHTALYWYRQSLGQGLEFLIYFQGNSAPDKSGLPSDRFSAERTGGSVSTLTIQRTQQEDSAVYLCASSLATSTDTQYFGPGTRLTVL.

This chain links TRBV7-9 with TRBJ2-1; 9 bases line up with TRBD1. The CDR3 sequence is 17 residues long. Germline CDR1 and CDR2: SEHNR and FQNEAQ (reference sequence). V lost 5 bases to trimming and J lost 0 bases; unmatched junction nucleotides: 8. CDR3 DNA: TGTGCCAGCAGCACCCGACCGGGACAGGGCTCCTACAATGAGCAGTTCTTC. Its protein is CASSTRPGQGSYNEQFF.

This rearrangement joins TRBV5-1 to TRBJ2-7, with 8 bases identical to TRBD1. CDR1 SGHRS and CDR2 YFSETQ come from the germline V gene. The V gene end was trimmed by 4 bases and the J gene end by 2 bases; junction bases not matched to a gene: 5. The CDR3 has 14 amino acids. CDR3: CASSPGTGPYEQYF. The CDR3 DNA reads as TGCGCCAGCAGCCCCGGGACAGGCCCCTACGAGCAGTACTTC.

There are a few counts of this clone. This chain joins TRBV4-3 and TRBJ1-2, with 8 bases that match TRBD1. The CDR3 totals 15 residues. The ends lost 4 bases at V and 3 bases at J; junction bases unmatched: 7. The germline V gene encodes CDR1 LGHNA and CDR2 YSLEER. Here the CDR3 reads CASSPQPGQDYGYTF. The CDR3, as DNA: TGCGCCAGCAGCCCTCAGCCGGGACAGGACTATGGCTACACCTTC.

The chain links TRBV18 to TRBJ2-1; 15 bases agree with TRBD2. The length of the CDR3 is 18 residues. The J segment lost 10 bases and the V segment lost 3 bases, leaving 13 bases of the junction unmatched. CDR1 and CDR2 (germline): KGHSH, LQKENI. The CDR3 reads CASSPSPPGLAGGEEQFF. For the CDR3, the DNA is TGTGCCAGCTCACCCTCGCCCCCGGGACTAGCGGGGGGCGAAGAGCAGTTCTTC.

This clone was seen more than once but under ten times. The chain couples TRBV30 to TRBJ2-1; TRBD2 agrees at 10 bases. The germline CDR1 and CDR2 sequences are GTSNPN and SVGIG (reference sequence). V lost 3 bases, J lost 6 bases, and 17 bases stayed unmatched. This CDR3 is 18 amino acids long. The DNA of the CDR3 is TGTGCCTGGAGCCGACGGCTAGCGGGAGTCGGTCGCGGCAATGAGCAGTTCTTC. It encodes CAWSRRLAGVGRGNEQFF.

The genes are TRBV5-1 and TRBJ2-7, with 9 bases lining up with TRBD2. The CDR3 loop spans 15 amino acids. Per germline, CDR1 SGHRS and CDR2 YFSETQ. V shed 5 bases, J shed 3 bases, and the junction held 9 bases outside the gene matches. Here the CDR3 DNA reads TGCGCCAGCAGTTTCCAAGCGGGAGGCTACTACGAGCAGTACTTC. Residues: CASSFQAGGYYEQYF.

The chain employs TRBV4-3 and TRBJ1-1; 8 bases match TRBD1. The germline CDR1 and CDR2 sequences are LGHNA and YSLEER. The CDR3 has 15 residues. J lost 0 bases, V lost 8 bases, and 8 bases had no gene match. The DNA for the CDR3 is TGCGCCAGCGGCTCCGCGGACAGGGTGAACACTGAAGCTTTCTTT. Its protein product is CASGSADRVNTEAFF.